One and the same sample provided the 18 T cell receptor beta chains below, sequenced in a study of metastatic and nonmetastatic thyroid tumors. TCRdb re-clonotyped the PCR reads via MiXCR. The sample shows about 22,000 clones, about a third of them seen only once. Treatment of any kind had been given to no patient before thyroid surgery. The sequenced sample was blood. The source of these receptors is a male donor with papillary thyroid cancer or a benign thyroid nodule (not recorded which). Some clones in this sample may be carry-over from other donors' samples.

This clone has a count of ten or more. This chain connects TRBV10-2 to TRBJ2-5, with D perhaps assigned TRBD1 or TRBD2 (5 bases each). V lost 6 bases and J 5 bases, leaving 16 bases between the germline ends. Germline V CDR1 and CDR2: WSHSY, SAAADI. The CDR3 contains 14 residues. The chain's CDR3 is CASSNGTISETQYF. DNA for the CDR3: TGCGCCAGCAGCAACGGGACGATTAGCGAGACCCAGTACTTC.

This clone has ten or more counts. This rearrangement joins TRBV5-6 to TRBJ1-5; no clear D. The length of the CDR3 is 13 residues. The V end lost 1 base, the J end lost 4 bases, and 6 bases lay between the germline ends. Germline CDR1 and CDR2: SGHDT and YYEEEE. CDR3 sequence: CASSLFGNQPQHF. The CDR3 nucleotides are TGTGCCAGCAGCTTGTTCGGGAATCAGCCCCAGCATTTT.

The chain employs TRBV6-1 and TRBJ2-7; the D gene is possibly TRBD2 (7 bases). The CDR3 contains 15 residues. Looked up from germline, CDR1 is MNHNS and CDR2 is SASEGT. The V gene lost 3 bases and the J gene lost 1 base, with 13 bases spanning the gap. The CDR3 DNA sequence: TGTGCCAGCAGTGAGAGGGGGGGAGGGTCCTACGAGCAGTACTTC. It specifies CASSERGGGSYEQYF.

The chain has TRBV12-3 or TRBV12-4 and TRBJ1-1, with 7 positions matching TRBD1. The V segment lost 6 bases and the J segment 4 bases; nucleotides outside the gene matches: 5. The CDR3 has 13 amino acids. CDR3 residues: CASSRQGVTEAFF. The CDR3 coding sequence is TGTGCCAGCAGCCGACAGGGAGTCACTGAAGCTTTCTTT.

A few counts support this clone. CDR3 coding DNA: TGTGCCAGTTCAACAGGGGCGAGCTCCTACGAGCAGTACTTC. Its protein product is CASSTGASSYEQYF. This chain links TRBV19 with TRBJ2-7; TRBD1 matches at 7 bases. This CDR3 has 14 amino acids. J lost 0 bases, V lost 8 bases, and 7 bases had no gene match. The V gene's germline CDR1 is LNHDA and CDR2 SQIVND (reference sequence).

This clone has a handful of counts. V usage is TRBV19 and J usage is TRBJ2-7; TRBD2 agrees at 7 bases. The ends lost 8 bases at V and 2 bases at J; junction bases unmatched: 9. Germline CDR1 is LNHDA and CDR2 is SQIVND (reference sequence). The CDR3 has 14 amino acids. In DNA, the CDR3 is TGTGCCAGTTCCTTCTCTAGCGGACCCTACGAGCAGTACTTC. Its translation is CASSFSSGPYEQYF.

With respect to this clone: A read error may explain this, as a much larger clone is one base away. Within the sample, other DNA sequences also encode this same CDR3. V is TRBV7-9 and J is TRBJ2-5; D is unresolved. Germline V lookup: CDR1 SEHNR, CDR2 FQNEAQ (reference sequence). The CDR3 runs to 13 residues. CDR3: CASSLTDQETQYF. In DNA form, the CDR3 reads TGCGCCAGCAGCTTAACAGACCAAGAGACCCAGTACTTC.

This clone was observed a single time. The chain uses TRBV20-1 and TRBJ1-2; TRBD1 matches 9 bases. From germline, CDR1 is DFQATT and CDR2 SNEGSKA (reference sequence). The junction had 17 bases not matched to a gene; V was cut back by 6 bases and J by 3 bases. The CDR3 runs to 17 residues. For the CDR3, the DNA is TGCAGTGCGACTACGCCCGGGACAGGGCGAGGGGACTATGGCTACACCTTC. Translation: CSATTPGTGRGDYGYTF.

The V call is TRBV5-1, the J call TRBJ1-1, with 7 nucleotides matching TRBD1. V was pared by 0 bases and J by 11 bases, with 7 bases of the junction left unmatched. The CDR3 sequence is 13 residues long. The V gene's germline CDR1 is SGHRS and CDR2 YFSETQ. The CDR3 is CASSLDSGGRAFF. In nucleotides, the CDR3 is TGCGCCAGCAGCTTGGATTCAGGGGGAAGGGCTTTCTTT.

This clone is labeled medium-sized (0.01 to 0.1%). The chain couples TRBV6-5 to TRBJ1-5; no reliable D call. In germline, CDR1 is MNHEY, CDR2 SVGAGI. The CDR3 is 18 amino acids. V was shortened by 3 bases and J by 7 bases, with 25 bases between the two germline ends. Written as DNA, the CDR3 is TGTGCCAGCAGTTATAAGTCCCGGCGACTATTTCCGGGGCAGCCCCAGCATTTT. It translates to CASSYKSRRLFPGQPQHF.

The CDR3: CASSPTSRRGNSPLHF. Written as DNA, the CDR3 is TGTGCCAGCAGTCCCACCTCCCGCCGGGGTAATTCACCCCTCCACTTT. V and J are TRBV28 and TRBJ1-6; D uncertain. Trimming shortened V by 5 bases and J by 6 bases, and 17 bases separated the two germline ends. CDR1 is MDHEN and CDR2 is SYDVKM in the germline V gene. This CDR3 is 16 amino acids long.

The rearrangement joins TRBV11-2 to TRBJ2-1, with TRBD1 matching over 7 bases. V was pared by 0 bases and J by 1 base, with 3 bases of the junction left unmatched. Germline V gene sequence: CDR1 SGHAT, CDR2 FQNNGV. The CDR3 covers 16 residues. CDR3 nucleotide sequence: TGTGCCAGCAGCTTAGACGGGACAGTTTCCTACAATGAGCAGTTCTTC. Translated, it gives CASSLDGTVSYNEQFF. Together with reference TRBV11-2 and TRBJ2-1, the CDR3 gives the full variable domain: EAGVAQSPRYKIIEKRQSVAFWCNPISGHATLYWYQQILGQGPKLLIQFQNNGVVDDSQLPKDRFSAERLKGVDSTLKIQPAKLEDSAVYLCASSLDGTVSYNEQFFGPGTRLTVL.

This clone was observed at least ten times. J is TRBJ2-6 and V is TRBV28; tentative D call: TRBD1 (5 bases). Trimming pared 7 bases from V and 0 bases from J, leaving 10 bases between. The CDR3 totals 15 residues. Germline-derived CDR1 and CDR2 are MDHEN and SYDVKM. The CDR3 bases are TGTGCCAGCATCAGCAGGGACTCTGGGGCCAACGTCCTGACTTTC. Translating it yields CASISRDSGANVLTF.

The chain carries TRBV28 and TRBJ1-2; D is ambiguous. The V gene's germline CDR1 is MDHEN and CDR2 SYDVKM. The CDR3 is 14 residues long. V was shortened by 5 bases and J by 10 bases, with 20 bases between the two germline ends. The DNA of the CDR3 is TGTGCCAGCAGTAAATCCCTAACGTTAGGTGACTACACCTTC. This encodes CASSKSLTLGDYTF.

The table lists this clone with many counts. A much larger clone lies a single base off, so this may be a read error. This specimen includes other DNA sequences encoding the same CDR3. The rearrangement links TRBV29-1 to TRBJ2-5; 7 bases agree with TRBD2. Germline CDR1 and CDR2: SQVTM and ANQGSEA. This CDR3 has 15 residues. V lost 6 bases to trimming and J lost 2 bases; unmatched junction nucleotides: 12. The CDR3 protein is CSVGGVGGGQETQYF. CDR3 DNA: TGCAGCGTGGGGGGGGTGGGAGGAGGTCAAGAGACCCAGTACTTC.

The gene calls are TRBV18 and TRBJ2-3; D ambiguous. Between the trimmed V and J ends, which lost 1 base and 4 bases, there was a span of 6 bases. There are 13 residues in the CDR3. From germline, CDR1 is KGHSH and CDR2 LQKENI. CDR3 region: CASSPRTADTQYF. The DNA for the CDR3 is TGTGCCAGCTCACCACGTACGGCAGATACGCAGTATTTT.

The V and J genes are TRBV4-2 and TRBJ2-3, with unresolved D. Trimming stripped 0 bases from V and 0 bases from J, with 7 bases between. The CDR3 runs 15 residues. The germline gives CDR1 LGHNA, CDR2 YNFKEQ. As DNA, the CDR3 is TGTGCCAGCAGCCAAGAGGAAACAAGCACAGATACGCAGTATTTT. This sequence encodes CASSQEETSTDTQYF.

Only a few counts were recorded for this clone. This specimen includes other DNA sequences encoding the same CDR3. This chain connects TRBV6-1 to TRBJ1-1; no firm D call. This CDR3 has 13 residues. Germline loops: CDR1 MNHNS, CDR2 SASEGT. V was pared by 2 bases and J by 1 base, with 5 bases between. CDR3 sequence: CASSERENTEAFF. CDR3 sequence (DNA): TGTGCCAGCAGTGAACGGGAGAACACTGAAGCTTTCTTT.